This T cell receptor beta chain is from a study of blood T cell repertoires in COVID-19. About the study: The United States, Italy and Spain provided the acute and convalescent COVID-19 samples.

This CDR3 comprises 14 residues. Germline lookup yields CDR1 MNHEY and CDR2 SVGAGI. The V and J ends lost 2 bases and 7 bases respectively, with 12 bases between them. The method was immunoSEQ multiplex PCR; TCRdb's version includes in-frame clones alone and lacks a portion of them. The repertoire consists of 100,000 or so clones, with roughly four fifths occurring once and the leading ten covering 6.5% to 8.5%. The sequence came from a man over 45 with active or convalescent COVID-19. Material for sequencing was peripheral blood. The chain links TRBV6-5 to TRBJ1-5; D may be TRBD1 (6 bases). The CDR3 sequence: CASSYAGGQQPQHF. The CDR3 DNA reads as TGTGCCAGCAGTTACGCCGGGGGGCAACAGCCCCAGCATTTT.